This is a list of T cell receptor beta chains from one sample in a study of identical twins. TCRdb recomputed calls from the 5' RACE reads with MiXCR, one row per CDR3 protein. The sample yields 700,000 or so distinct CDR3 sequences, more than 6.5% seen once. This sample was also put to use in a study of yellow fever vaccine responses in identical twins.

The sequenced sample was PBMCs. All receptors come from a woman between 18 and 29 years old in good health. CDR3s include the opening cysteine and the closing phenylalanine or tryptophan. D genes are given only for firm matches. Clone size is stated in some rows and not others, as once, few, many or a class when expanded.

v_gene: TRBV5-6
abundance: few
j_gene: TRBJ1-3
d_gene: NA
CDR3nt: TGTGCCAGCAGCTTGACACTCTCTGGAAACACCATATATTTT
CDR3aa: CASSLTLSGNTIYF

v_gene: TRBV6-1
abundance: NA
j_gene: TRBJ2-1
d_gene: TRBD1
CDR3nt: TGTGCCAGCAGTCCTCAGGGGGCGCGCTACAATGAGCAGTTCTTC
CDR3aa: CASSPQGARYNEQFF

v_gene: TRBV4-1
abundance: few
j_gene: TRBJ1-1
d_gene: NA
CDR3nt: TGCGCCAGCAGCCAAGGTGGGGGGGACACTGAAGCTTTCTTT
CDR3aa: CASSQGGGDTEAFF

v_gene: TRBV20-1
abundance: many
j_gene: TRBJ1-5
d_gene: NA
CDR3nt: TGCAGTGCCAGACGAGACCATAGCAATCAGCCCCAGCATTTT
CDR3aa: CSARRDHSNQPQHF

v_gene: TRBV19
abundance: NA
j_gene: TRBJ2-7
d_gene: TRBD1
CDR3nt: TGTGCCAGTAGTATGGGGACAGGGGTAAAGGACTACGAGCAGTACTTC
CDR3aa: CASSMGTGVKDYEQYF

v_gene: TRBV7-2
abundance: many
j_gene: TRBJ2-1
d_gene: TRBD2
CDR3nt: TGTGCCAGCAGCATCCGACTAGCGGGGAAACACAATGAGCAGTTCTTC
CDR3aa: CASSIRLAGKHNEQFF

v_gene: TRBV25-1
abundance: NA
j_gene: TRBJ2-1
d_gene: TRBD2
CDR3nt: TGTGCCAGCAGTGGAGCTGGGCTAGCGGGAGTCGTTGAGCAGTTCTTC
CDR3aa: CASSGAGLAGVVEQFF

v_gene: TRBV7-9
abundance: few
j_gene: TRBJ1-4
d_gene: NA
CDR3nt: TGTGCCAGCAGCTTTGTGAAGGGATCTGCAACTAATGAAAAACTGTTTTTT
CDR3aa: CASSFVKGSATNEKLFF

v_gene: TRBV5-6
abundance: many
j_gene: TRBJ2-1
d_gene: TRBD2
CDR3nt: TGTGCCAGCAGCGTCGGGGGGTCAGTCGATGAGCAGTTCTTC
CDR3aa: CASSVGGSVDEQFF

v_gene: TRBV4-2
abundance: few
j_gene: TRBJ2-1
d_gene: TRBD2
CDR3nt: TGTGCCAGCAGCCCGGTGGGTGCGGGAGGTTCAGGTGAGCAGTTCTTC
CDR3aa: CASSPVGAGGSGEQFF